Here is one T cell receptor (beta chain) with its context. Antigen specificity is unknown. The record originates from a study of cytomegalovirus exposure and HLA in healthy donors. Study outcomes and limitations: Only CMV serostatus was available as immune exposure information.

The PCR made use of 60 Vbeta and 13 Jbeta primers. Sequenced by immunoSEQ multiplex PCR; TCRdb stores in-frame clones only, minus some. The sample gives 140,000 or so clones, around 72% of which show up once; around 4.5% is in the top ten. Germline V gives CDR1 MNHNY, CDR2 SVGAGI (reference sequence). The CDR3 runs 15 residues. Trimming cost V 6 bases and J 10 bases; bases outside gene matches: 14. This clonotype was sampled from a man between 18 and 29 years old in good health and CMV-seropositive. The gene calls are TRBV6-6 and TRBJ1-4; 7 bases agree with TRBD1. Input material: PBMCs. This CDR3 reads CASSSGTAALGKLFF. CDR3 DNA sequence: TGTGCCAGCAGCTCCGGGACAGCCGCTCTAGGAAAACTGTTTTTT.